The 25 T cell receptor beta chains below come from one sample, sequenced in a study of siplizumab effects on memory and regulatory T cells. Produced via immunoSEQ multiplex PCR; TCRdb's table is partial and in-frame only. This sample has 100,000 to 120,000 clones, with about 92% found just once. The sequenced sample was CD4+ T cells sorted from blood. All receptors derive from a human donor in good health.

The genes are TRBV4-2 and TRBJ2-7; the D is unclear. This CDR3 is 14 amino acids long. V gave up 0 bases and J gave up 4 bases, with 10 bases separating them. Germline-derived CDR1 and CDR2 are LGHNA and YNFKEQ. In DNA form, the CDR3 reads TGTGCCAGCAGCCAAGAGCGCAGCATATACGAGCAGTACTTC. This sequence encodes CASSQERSIYEQYF.

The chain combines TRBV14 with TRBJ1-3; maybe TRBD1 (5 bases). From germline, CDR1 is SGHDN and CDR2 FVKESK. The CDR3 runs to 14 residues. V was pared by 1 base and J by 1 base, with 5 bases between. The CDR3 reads CASSQGGSGNTIYF. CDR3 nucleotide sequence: TGTGCCAGCAGCCAAGGGGGGTCTGGAAACACCATATATTTT.

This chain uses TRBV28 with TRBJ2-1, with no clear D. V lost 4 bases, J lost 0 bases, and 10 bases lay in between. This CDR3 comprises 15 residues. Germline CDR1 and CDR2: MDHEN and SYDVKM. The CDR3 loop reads CASSSRANSYNEQFF. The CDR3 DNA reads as TGTGCCAGCAGTTCCCGAGCCAACTCCTACAATGAGCAGTTCTTC.

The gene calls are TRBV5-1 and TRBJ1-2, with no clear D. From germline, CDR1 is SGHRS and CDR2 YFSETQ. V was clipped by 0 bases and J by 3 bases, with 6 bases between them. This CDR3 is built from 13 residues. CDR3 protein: CASSLGLDYGYTF. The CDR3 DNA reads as TGCGCCAGCAGCTTGGGGCTCGACTATGGCTACACCTTC.

CDR3 protein: CASSGGTGGYGYTF. CDR3 nucleotides: TGTGCCAGCAGTGGCGGGACAGGGGGCTATGGCTACACCTTC. The V and J genes are TRBV2 and TRBJ1-2; 11 bases are a match to TRBD1. Germline V gene lookup returns CDR1 SNHLY and CDR2 FYNNEI. CDR3 length: 14 amino acids. V shed 4 bases and J 4 bases; nucleotides not matched to a gene: 2.

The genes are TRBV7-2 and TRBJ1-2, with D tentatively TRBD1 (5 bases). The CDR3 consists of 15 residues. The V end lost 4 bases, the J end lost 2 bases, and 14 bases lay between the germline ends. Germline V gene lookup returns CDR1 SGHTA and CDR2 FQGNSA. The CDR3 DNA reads TGTGCCAGCAGCTCGCGGGCCGGGGGGAACTATGGCTACACCTTC. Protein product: CASSSRAGGNYGYTF.

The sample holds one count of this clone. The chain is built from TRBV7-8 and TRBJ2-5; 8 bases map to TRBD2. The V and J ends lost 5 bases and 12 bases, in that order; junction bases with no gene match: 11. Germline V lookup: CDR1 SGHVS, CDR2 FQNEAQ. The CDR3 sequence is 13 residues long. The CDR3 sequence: CASSPRGAGGKYF. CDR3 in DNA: TGTGCCAGCAGCCCCCGGGGGGCGGGGGGAAAGTACTTC. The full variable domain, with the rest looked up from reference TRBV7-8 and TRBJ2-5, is GAGVSQSPRYKVAKRGQDVALRCDPISGHVSLFWYQQALGQGPEFLTYFQNEAQLDKSGLPSDRFFAERPEGSVSTLKIQRTQQEDSAVYLCASSPRGAGGKYFGPGTRLLVL.

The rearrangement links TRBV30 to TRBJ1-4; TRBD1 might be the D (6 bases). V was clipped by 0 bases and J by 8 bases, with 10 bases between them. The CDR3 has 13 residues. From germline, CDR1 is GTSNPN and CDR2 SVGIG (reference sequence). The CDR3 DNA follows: TGTGCCTGGAGTGTACAGGGAGTCGAAAAACTGTTTTTT. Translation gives CAWSVQGVEKLFF. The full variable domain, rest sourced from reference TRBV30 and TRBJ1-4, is SQTIHQWPATLVQPVGSPLSLECTVEGTSNPNLYWYRQAAGRGLQLLFYSVGIGQISSEVPQNLSASRPQDRQFILSSKKLLLSDSGFYLCAWSVQGVEKLFFGSGTQLSVL.

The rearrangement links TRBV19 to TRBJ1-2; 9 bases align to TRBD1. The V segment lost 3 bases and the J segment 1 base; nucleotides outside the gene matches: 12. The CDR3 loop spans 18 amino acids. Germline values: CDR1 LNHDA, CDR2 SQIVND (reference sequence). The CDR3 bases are TGTGCCAGTAGTATTGTGGGAACAGGGGGCGCGGATAACTATGGCTACACCTTC. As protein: CASSIVGTGGADNYGYTF. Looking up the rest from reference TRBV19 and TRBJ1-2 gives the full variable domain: DGGITQSPKYLFRKEGQNVTLSCEQNLNHDAMYWYRQDPGQGLRLIYYSQIVNDFQKGDIAEGYSVSREKKESFPLTVTSAQKNPTAFYLCASSIVGTGGADNYGYTFGSGTRLTVV.

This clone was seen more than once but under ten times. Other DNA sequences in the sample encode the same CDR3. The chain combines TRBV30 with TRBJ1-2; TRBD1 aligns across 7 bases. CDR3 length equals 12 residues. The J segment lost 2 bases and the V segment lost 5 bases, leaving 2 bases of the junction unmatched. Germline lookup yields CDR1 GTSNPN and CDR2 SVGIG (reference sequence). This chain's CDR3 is CAWSQGNYGYTF. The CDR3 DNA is TGTGCCTGGTCACAGGGGAACTATGGCTACACCTTC.

CDR3 DNA sequence: TGTGCCAGCACCGTCCTTGGGGGGACCGGGACCCAGTACTTC. This encodes CASTVLGGTGTQYF. V is TRBV7-2 and J is TRBJ2-5; tentatively, D is TRBD2 (6 bases). This CDR3 has 14 residues. Germline CDR1 reads SGHTA; CDR2 reads FQGNSA. V was shortened by 7 bases and J by 7 bases, with 19 bases between the two germline ends.

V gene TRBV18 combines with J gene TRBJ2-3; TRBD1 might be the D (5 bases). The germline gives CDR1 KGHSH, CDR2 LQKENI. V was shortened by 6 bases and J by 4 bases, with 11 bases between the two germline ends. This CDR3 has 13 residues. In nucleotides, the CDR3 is TGTGCCAGCTCGCCCTCAGGGCCAGATACGCAGTATTTT. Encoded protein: CASSPSGPDTQYF.

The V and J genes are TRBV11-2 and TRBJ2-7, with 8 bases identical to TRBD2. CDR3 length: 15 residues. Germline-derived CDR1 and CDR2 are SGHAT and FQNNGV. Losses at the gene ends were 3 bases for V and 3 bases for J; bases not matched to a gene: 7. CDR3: CASSFLLAGYYEQYF. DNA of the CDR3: TGTGCCAGCAGCTTTCTGCTAGCGGGTTACTACGAGCAGTACTTC.

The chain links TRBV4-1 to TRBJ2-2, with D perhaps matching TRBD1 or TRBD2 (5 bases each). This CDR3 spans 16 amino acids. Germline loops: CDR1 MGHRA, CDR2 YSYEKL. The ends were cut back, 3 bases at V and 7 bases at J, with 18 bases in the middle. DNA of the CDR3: TGCGCCAGCAGCCAGAGAGGGCAGGGATTTGGCGGGGAGCTGTTTTTT. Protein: CASSQRGQGFGGELFF.

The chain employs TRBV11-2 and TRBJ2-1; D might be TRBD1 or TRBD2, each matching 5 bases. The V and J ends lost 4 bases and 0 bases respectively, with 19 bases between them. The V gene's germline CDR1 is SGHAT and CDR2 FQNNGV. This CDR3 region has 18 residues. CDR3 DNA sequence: TGTGCCAGCAGCTCCCGGGGCCGCAGCCAGAGCTCCTACAATGAGCAGTTCTTC. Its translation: CASSSRGRSQSSYNEQFF. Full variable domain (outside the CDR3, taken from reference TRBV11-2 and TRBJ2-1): EAGVAQSPRYKIIEKRQSVAFWCNPISGHATLYWYQQILGQGPKLLIQFQNNGVVDDSQLPKDRFSAERLKGVDSTLKIQPAKLEDSAVYLCASSSRGRSQSSYNEQFFGPGTRLTVL.

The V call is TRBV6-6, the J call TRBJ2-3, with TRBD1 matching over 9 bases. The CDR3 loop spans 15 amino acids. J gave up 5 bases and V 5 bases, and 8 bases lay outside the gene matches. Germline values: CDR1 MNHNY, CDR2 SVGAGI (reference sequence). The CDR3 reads CASSRPGQGVDTQYF. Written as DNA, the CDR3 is TGTGCCAGCAGTCGTCCGGGACAGGGAGTAGATACGCAGTATTTT.

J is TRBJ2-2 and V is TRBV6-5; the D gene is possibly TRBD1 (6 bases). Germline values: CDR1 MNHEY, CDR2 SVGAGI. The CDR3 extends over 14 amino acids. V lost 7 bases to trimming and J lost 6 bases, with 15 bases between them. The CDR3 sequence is CASKTGILSGELFF. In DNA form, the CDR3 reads TGTGCCAGCAAAACAGGGATACTTTCCGGGGAGCTGTTTTTT.

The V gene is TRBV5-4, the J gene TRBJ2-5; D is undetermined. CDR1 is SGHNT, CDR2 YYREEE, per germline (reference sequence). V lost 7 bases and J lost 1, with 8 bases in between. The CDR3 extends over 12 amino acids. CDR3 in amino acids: CASGASQETQYF. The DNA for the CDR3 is TGTGCCAGCGGAGCCAGCCAAGAGACCCAGTACTTC.

The chain's CDR3 is CASSATSGSTGELFF. The CDR3, as DNA: TGTGCCAGCAGCGCGACTAGCGGGAGCACCGGGGAGCTGTTTTTT. The rearrangement uses TRBV9 and TRBJ2-2; TRBD2 matches 12 bases. V dropped 3 bases and J dropped 4; count of bases not matched to a gene: 1. Germline V lookup: CDR1 SGDLS, CDR2 YYNGEE. There are 15 residues in the CDR3.

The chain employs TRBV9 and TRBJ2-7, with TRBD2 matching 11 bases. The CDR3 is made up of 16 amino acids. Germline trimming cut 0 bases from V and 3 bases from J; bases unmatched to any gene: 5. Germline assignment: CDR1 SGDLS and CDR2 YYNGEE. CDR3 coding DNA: TGTGCCAGCAGCGTAGGGTTTAGCGGGGGGGTCTACGAGCAGTACTTC. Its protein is CASSVGFSGGVYEQYF.

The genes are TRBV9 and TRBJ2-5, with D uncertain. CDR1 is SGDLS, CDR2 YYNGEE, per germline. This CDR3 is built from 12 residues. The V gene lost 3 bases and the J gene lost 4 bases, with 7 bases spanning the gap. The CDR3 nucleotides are TGTGCCAGCAGCGCCCTTGGAGAGACCCAGTACTTC. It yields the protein CASSALGETQYF.

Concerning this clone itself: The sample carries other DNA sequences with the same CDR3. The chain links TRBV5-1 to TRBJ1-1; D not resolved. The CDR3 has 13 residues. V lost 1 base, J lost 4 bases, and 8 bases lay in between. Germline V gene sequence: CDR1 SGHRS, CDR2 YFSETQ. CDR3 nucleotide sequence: TGCGCCAGCAGCTTGCAAGGGTCCACTGAAGCTTTCTTT. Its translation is CASSLQGSTEAFF.

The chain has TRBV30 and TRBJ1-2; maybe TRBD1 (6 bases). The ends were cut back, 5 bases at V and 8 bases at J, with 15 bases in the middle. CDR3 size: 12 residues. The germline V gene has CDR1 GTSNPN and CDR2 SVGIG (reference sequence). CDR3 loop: CAWGQGHWGYTF. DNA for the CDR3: TGTGCCTGGGGTCAGGGGCACTGGGGCTACACCTTC.

DNA for the CDR3: TGTGCCAGCAGCATCACGGGCGTCGCGGGGGCCGAGACGTATAGCAATCAGCCCCAGCATTTT. It translates to CASSITGVAGAETYSNQPQHF. The chain couples TRBV21-1 to TRBJ1-5. TRBV21-1 corresponds to a pseudogene. The CDR3 has 21 amino acids.

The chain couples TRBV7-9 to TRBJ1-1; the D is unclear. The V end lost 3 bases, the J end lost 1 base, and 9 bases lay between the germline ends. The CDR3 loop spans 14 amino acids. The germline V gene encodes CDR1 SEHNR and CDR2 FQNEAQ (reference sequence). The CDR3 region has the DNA TGTGCCAGCAGCTTTAGGACTCCGAACACTGAAGCTTTCTTT. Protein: CASSFRTPNTEAFF.